Listed below are T cell receptor beta chains from one sample, sequenced in a study of OX40 agonist ivuxolimab in advanced cancers. Repertoires were generated with immunoSEQ multiplex PCR, while TCRdb's copy carries only in-frame clones and drops some. The sample shows over 55,000 clones, around 84% of them seen only once. The input for sequencing was CD4+ or CD8+ T cells sorted from blood, taken in a trial of the OX40 agonist ivuxolimab. Receptor source: an adult with an advanced solid tumor such as melanoma, head and neck, liver or kidney cancer. Each CDR3 is given with its conserved first and last residue. The order of the fields is D gene, J gene, clone size, V gene, CDR3 protein, CDR3 DNA. The D gene is left open where the match is weak. Clone size is shown for a subset of rows, as once, few, many or a class of expanded clone.

d_gene: .
j_gene: TRBJ1-2
abundance: .
v_gene: TRBV7-2
CDR3aa: CASMITWNYGYTF
CDR3nt: TGTGCCAGCATGATAACCTGGAACTATGGCTACACCTTC

d_gene: .
j_gene: TRBJ1-2
abundance: .
v_gene: TRBV6-5
CDR3aa: CASRGENYGYTF
CDR3nt: TGTGCCAGCCGGGGGGAGAACTATGGCTACACCTTC

d_gene: .
j_gene: TRBJ2-3
abundance: .
v_gene: TRBV7-9
CDR3aa: CASSSYQIQVADTQYF
CDR3nt: TGTGCCAGCAGCTCCTACCAGATACAGGTGGCAGATACGCAGTATTTT

d_gene: .
j_gene: TRBJ2-7
abundance: many
v_gene: TRBV7-6
CDR3aa: CASSPGGGQELYEQYF
CDR3nt: TGTGCCAGCAGCCCCGGGGGAGGACAGGAGCTCTACGAGCAGTACTTC

d_gene: .
j_gene: TRBJ1-6
abundance: .
v_gene: TRBV7-9
CDR3aa: CASSLGRQFVSPLHF
CDR3nt: TGTGCCAGCAGCTTAGGTCGCCAGTTCGTTTCACCCCTCCACTTT

d_gene: .
j_gene: TRBJ2-7
abundance: .
v_gene: TRBV9
CDR3aa: CASSVASSGPPYEQYF
CDR3nt: TGTGCCAGCAGCGTAGCTTCGTCAGGGCCCCCCTACGAGCAGTACTTC

d_gene: TRBD1
j_gene: TRBJ1-1
abundance: .
v_gene: TRBV29-1
CDR3aa: CSATGARNTEAFF
CDR3nt: TGCAGCGCGACAGGGGCCCGAAACACTGAAGCTTTCTTT

d_gene: .
j_gene: TRBJ1-1
abundance: .
v_gene: TRBV6-5
CDR3aa: CASSYSLGDRGTEAFF
CDR3nt: TGTGCCAGCAGTTACTCGTTAGGTGACCGGGGGACTGAAGCTTTCTTT

d_gene: .
j_gene: TRBJ2-2
abundance: .
v_gene: TRBV4-3
CDR3aa: CASSQSFTASTGELFF
CDR3nt: TGCGCCAGCAGCCAATCTTTTACAGCTAGCACCGGGGAGCTGTTTTTT

d_gene: TRBD1
j_gene: TRBJ1-2
abundance: once
v_gene: TRBV9
CDR3aa: CASSAGQADGYTF
CDR3nt: TGTGCCAGCAGCGCCGGACAGGCGGATGGCTACACCTTC

d_gene: .
j_gene: TRBJ2-3
abundance: .
v_gene: TRBV7-3
CDR3aa: CASSPKTRQNNNPTDTQYF
CDR3nt: TGTGCCAGCAGCCCGAAAACGAGACAGAATAACAACCCCACAGATACGCAGTATTTT

d_gene: .
j_gene: TRBJ2-7
abundance: .
v_gene: TRBV7-9
CDR3aa: CASSFATYEQYF
CDR3nt: TGTGCCAGCAGCTTCGCGACCTACGAGCAGTACTTC

d_gene: .
j_gene: TRBJ2-7
abundance: once
v_gene: TRBV11-2
CDR3aa: CASSPAHGTISYEQYF
CDR3nt: TGTGCCAGCAGCCCCGCCCACGGGACGATTTCCTACGAGCAGTACTTC

d_gene: .
j_gene: TRBJ2-2
abundance: .
v_gene: TRBV7-2
CDR3aa: CASSLARQNTGELFF
CDR3nt: TGTGCCAGCAGCTTAGCGAGACAGAACACCGGGGAGCTGTTTTTT

d_gene: .
j_gene: TRBJ2-5
abundance: .
v_gene: TRBV2
CDR3aa: CASSIRDQETQYF
CDR3nt: TGTGCCAGCAGTATAAGAGACCAAGAGACCCAGTACTTC

d_gene: TRBD1
j_gene: TRBJ1-2
abundance: .
v_gene: TRBV7-8
CDR3aa: CASSGQQGRDYGYTF
CDR3nt: TGTGCCAGCAGCGGCCAACAGGGGAGGGACTATGGCTACACCTTC

d_gene: .
j_gene: TRBJ1-2
abundance: .
v_gene: TRBV10-3
CDR3aa: CAISGDRYGYTF
CDR3nt: TGTGCCATCAGTGGAGACAGATATGGCTACACCTTC

d_gene: TRBD1
j_gene: TRBJ2-1
abundance: .
v_gene: TRBV4-3
CDR3aa: CASSLVGTAQNEQFF
CDR3nt: TGCGCCAGCAGCCTAGTGGGGACAGCCCAAAATGAGCAGTTCTTC